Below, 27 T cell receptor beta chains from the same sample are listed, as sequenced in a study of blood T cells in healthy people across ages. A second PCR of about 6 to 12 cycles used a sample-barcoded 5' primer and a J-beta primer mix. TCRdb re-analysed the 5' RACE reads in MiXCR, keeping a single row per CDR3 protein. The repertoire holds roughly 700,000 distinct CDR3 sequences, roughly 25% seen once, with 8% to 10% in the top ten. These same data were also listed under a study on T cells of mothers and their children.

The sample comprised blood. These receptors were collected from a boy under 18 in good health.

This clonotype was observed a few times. CDR3 coding DNA: TGTGCCAGCAGCCGGGACAGGGAGGCCAAAAACATTCAGTACTTC. It specifies CASSRDREAKNIQYF. The chain has TRBV4-2 and TRBJ2-4; 9 bases are shared with TRBD1. The CDR3 contains 15 residues. Germline V gives CDR1 LGHNA, CDR2 YNFKEQ. Trimming at V came to 4 bases and at J to 1 base, leaving 2 bases not matched to a gene.

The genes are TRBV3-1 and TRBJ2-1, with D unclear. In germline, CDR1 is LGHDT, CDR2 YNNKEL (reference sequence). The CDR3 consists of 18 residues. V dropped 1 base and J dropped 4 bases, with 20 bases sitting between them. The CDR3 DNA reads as TGTGCCAGCAGCCAAGGACCTTCGGCGTCCTCGGGTTACAATGAGCAGTTCTTC. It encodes CASSQGPSASSGYNEQFF.

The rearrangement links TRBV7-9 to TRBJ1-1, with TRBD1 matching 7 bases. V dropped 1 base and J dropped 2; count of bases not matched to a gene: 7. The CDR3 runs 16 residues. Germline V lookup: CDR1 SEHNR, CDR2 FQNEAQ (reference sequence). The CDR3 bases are TGTGCCAGCAGCTTAGGACAGGGACAATTAAACACTGAAGCTTTCTTT. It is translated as CASSLGQGQLNTEAFF. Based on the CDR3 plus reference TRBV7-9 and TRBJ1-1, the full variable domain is DTGVSQNPRHKITKRGQNVTFRCDPISEHNRLYWYRQTLGQGPEFLTYFQNEAQLEKSRLLSDRFSAERPKGSFSTLEIQRTEQGDSAMYLCASSLGQGQLNTEAFFGQGTRLTVV.

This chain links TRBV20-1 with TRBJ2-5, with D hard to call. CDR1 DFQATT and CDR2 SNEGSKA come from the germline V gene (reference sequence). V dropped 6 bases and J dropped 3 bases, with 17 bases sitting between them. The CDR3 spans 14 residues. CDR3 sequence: CSASEVLVEETQYF. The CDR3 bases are TGCAGTGCCTCGGAAGTTCTGGTAGAAGAGACCCAGTACTTC.

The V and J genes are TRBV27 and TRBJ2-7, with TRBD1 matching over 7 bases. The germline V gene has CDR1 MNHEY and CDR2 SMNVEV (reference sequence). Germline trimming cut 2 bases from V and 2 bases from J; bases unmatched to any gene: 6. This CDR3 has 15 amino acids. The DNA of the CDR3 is TGTGCCAGCAGTTTAAGGGGGCCAATGGCCTACGAGCAGTACTTC. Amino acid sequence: CASSLRGPMAYEQYF.

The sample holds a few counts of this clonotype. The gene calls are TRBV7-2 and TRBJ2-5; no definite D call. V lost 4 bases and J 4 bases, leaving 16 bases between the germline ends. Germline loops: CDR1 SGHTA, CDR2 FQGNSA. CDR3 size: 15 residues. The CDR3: CASSSGSGLAETQYF. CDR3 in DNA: TGTGCCAGCAGCTCAGGATCTGGCTTAGCAGAGACCCAGTACTTC.

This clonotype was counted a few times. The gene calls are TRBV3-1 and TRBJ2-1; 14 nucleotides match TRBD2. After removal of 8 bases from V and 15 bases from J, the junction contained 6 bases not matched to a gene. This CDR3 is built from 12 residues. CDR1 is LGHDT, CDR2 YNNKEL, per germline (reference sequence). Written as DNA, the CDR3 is TGTGCCAGCGGGGGACTAGCGGGGGTATGGTTCTTC. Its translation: CASGGLAGVWFF.

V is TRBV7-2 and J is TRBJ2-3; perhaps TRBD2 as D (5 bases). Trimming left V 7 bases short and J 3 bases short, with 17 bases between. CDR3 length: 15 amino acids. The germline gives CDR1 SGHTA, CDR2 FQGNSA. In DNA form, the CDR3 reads TGTGCCAGCACCCTTTCGGGGTCGGGGACAGATACGCAGTATTTT. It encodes CASTLSGSGTDTQYF.

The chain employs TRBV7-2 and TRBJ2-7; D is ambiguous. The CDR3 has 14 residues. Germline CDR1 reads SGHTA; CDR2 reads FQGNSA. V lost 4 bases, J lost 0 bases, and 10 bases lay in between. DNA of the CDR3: TGTGCCAGCAGCTCGGGCCCCAGCTCCTACGAGCAGTACTTC. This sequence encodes CASSSGPSSYEQYF.

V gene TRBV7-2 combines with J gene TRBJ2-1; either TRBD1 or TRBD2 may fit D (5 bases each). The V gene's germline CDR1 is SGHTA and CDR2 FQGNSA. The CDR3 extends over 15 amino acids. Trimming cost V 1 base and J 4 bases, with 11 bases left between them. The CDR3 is CASSLGSGPYNEQFF. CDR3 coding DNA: TGTGCCAGCAGCTTAGGCTCGGGGCCGTACAATGAGCAGTTCTTC.

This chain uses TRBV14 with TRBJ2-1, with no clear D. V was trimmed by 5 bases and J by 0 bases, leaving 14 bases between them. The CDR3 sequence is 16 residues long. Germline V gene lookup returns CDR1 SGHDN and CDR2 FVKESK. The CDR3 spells CASSYSRVPSYNEQFF. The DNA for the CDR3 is TGTGCCAGCAGCTACTCAAGGGTCCCCTCCTACAATGAGCAGTTCTTC.

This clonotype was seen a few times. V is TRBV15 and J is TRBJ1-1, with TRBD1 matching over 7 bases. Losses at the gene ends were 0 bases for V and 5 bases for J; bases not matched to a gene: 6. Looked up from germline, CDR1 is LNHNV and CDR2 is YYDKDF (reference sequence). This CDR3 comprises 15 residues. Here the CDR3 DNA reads TGTGCCACCAGCAGAGAGTACAGGGGTGGGACTGAAGCTTTCTTT. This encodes CATSREYRGGTEAFF. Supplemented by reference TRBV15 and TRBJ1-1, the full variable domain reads DAMVIQNPRYQVTQFGKPVTLSCSQTLNHNVMYWYQQKSSQAPKLLFHYYDKDFNNEADTPDNFQSRRPNTSFCFLDIRSPGLGDTAMYLCATSREYRGGTEAFFGQGTRLTVV.

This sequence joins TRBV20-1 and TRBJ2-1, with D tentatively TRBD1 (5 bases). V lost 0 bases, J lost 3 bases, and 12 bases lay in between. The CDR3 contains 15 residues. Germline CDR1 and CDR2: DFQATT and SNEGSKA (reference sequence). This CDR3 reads CSARDLGAFYNEQFF. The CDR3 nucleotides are TGCAGTGCTAGAGATCTAGGGGCGTTCTACAATGAGCAGTTCTTC.

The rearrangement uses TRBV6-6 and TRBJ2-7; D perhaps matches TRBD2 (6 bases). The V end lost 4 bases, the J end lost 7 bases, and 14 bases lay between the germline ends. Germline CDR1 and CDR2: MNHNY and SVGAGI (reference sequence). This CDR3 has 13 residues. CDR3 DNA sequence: TGTGCCAGCAGTTCTAGGACTACGAGTGAGCAGTACTTC. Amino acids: CASSSRTTSEQYF.

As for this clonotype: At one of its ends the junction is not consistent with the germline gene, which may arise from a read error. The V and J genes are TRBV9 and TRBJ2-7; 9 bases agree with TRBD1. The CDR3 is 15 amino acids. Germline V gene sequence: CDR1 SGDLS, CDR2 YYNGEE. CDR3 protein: CASSVDPGQGYEQYF. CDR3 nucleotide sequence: TGCGCCAGCAGCGTAGACCCGGGACAGGGCTACGAGCAGTACTTC.

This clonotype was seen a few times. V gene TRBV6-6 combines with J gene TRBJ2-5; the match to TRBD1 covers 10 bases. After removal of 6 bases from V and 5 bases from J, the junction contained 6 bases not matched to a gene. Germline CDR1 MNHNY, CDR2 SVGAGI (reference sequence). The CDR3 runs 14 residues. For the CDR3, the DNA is TGTGCCAGCAGAACCGGGACAGGGGAGGAGACCCAGTACTTC. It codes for CASRTGTGEETQYF.

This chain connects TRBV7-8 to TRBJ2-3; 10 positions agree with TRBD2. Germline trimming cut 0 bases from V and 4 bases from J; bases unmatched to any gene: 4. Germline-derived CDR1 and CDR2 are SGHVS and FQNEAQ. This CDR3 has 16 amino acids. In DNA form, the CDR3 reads TGTGCCAGCAGCTTAGCAGCGGGAGGGCCACCAGATACGCAGTATTTT. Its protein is CASSLAAGGPPDTQYF.

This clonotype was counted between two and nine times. The CDR3 here is CSARGTGVGDGPQHF. CDR3 coding DNA: TGCAGTGCTAGAGGAACAGGGGTGGGGGACGGGCCCCAGCATTTT. The genes are TRBV20-1 and TRBJ1-5; 7 nucleotides agree with TRBD1. In germline, CDR1 is DFQATT, CDR2 SNEGSKA (reference sequence). The J segment lost 9 bases and the V segment lost 1 base, leaving 12 bases of the junction unmatched. The CDR3 totals 15 residues.

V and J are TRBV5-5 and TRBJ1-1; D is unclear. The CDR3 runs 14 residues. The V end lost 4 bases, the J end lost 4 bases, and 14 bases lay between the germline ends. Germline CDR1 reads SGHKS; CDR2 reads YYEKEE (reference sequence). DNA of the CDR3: TGTGCCAGCAGCCCTAAGTTGGTCTTCACTGAAGCTTTCTTT. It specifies CASSPKLVFTEAFF.

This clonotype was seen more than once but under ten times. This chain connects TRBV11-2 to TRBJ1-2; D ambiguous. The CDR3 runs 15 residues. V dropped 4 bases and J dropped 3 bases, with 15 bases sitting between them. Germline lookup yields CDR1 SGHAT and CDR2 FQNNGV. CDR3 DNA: TGTGCCAGCAGCTCAGGACCTGCACGCGACTATGGCTACACCTTC. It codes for CASSSGPARDYGYTF. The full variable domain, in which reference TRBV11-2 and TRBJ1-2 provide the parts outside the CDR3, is EAGVAQSPRYKIIEKRQSVAFWCNPISGHATLYWYQQILGQGPKLLIQFQNNGVVDDSQLPKDRFSAERLKGVDSTLKIQPAKLEDSAVYLCASSSGPARDYGYTFGSGTRLTVV.

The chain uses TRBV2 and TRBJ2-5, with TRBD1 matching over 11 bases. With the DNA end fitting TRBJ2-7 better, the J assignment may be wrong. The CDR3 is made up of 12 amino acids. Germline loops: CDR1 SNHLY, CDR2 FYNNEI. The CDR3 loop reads CANSDRGHEQYF. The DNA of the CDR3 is TGTGCCAACTCGGACAGGGGGCACGAGCAGTACTTC.

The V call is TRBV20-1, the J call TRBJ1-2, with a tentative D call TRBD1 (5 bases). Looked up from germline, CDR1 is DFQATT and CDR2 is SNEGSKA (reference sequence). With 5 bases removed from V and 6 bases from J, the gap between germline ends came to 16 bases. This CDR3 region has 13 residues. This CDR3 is CSAGDVGRDGYTF. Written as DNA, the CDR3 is TGCAGTGCTGGGGACGTGGGGAGGGATGGCTACACCTTC.

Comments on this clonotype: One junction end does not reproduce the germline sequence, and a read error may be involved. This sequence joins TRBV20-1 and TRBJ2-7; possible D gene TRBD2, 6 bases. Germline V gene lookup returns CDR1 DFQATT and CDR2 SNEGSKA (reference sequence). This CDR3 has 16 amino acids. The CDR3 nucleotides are TGCAGTGCCAGAGATTATAAGACCAGGGAGGTCTACGAGCAGTACTTC. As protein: CSARDYKTREVYEQYF.

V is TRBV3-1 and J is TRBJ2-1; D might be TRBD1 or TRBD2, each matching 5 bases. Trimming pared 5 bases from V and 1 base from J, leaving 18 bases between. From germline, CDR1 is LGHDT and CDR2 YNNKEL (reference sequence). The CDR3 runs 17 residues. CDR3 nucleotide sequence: TGTGCCAGCAGCGAATCCGGGACCCGAAGGTCCTACAATGAGCAGTTCTTC. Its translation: CASSESGTRRSYNEQFF.

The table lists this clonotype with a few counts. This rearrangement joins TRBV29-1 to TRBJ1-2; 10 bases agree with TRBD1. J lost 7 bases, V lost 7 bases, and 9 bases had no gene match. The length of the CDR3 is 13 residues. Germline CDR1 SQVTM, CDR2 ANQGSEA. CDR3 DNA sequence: TGCAGCGCCCCCGACAGGGGGCAAGGTGGCTACACCTTC. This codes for CSAPDRGQGGYTF.

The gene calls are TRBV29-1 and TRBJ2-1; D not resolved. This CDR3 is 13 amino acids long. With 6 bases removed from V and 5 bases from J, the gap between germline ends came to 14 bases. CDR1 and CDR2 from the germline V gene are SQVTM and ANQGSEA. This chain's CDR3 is CSVENTLDNEQFF. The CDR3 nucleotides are TGCAGCGTCGAAAATACGTTAGACAATGAGCAGTTCTTC.

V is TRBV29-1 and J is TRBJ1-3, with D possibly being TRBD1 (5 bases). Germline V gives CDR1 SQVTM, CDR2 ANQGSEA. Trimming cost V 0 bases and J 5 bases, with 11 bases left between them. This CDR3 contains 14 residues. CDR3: CSVEDGQGRNTIYF. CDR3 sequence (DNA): TGCAGCGTTGAAGATGGGCAGGGTCGAAACACCATATATTTT.